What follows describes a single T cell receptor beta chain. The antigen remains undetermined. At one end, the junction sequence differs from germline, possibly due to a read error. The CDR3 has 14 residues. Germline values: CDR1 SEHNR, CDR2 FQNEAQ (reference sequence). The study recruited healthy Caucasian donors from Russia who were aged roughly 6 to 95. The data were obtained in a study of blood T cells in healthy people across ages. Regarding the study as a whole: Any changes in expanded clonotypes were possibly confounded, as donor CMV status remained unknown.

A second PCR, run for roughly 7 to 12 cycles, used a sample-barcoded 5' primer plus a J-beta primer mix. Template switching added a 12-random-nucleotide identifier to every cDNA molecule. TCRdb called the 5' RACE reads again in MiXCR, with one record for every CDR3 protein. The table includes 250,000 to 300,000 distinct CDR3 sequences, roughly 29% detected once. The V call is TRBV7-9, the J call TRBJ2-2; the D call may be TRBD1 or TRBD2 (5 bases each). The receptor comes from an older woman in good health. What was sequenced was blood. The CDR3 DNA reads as TGTGCCAGCAGCTTTTCCCTCGGGCCCGGGGCGCTGTTTTTT. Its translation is CASSFSLGPGALFF.